This T cell receptor (beta chain) comes out of a study of Ad26.COV2.S vaccination and SARS-CoV-2 variants. Overall study results and limits: Similar non-spike TCR breadth was seen in vaccine and placebo recipients. Higher spike-specific TCR breadth was found in vaccine recipients than in placebo recipients.

About this clone itself: The antigen remains unidentified.

With V trimmed by 5 bases and J by 3 bases, 5 bases remained unmatched. CDR1 is SGHVS and CDR2 is FQNEAQ in the germline V gene. The CDR3 is 15 amino acids. Sequencing was performed with immunoSEQ multiplex PCR; in TCRdb, only in-frame clones are kept and a portion is missing. The sample has some 420,000 clones, 88% seen once. The treatment denotes: 19 received Ad26.COV2.S at low or high dose, single or two shots; 5 received placebo; per-sample allocation not given. Sampling occurred on day 63 after the first vaccine or placebo injection. A Boston adult aged 18-55 years was the donor. J is TRBJ2-7 and V is TRBV7-8; 12 bases agree with TRBD2. This TCR was sampled from a person between 18 and 59 years old who received the Ad26.COV2.S COVID-19 vaccine or a placebo. The material was peripheral blood, obtained in a trial of Ad26.COV2.S vaccine versus placebo. In nucleotides, the CDR3 is TGTGCCAGCAGCCCAGGGACTAGCGGGTACTACGAGCAGTACTTC. Its translation: CASSPGTSGYYEQYF.